These 18 T cell receptor beta chains were sequenced from one sample in a study of PD-1 blockade in classical Hodgkin lymphoma. Time point meaning: cycle 4 day 1 (C4D1), after six to seven weeks of nivolumab. Every patient had relapsed following autologous stem cell transplantation, and cohorts differed in brentuximab vedotin exposure. Some clones are missing from TCRdb's copy, which holds only in-frame ones; the method was immunoSEQ multiplex PCR. The table lists fewer than 95,000 clones, nearly 85% of them singletons. Sequences were derived from peripheral blood mononuclear cells (PBMCs), sampled before the fourth cycle of nivolumab. These TCRs come from a human donor with classical Hodgkin lymphoma.

The J gene is TRBJ1-1, the V gene TRBV7-2; D ambiguous. This CDR3 spans 13 amino acids. V lost 3 bases, J lost 1 base, and 6 bases lay in between. Germline CDR1 SGHTA, CDR2 FQGNSA. CDR3 residues: CASSLTANTEAFF. Written as DNA, the CDR3 is TGTGCCAGCAGCTTGACGGCGAACACTGAAGCTTTCTTT.

This clone was seen once. This chain connects TRBV27 to TRBJ2-2, with D possibly being TRBD2 (5 bases). The CDR3 is made up of 17 amino acids. Per the germline V gene, CDR1 is MNHEY and CDR2 is SMNVEV (reference sequence). V lost 0 bases to trimming and J lost 6 bases, with 17 bases between them. CDR3 sequence (DNA): TGTGCCAGCAGTTTATCGATAAGGACTCAAGCCCCCGGGGAGCTGTTTTTT. Its protein product is CASSLSIRTQAPGELFF.

The gene calls are TRBV7-9 and TRBJ2-3; 10 nucleotides match TRBD2. This CDR3 is built from 14 residues. The V segment lost 5 bases and the J segment 9 bases; nucleotides outside the gene matches: 8. The germline V gene encodes CDR1 SEHNR and CDR2 FQNEAQ (reference sequence). CDR3 nucleotide sequence: TGTGCCAGCAGCGGAAGCGGGAGGGCCGGGACGCAGTATTTT. Protein: CASSGSGRAGTQYF.

The chain links TRBV18 to TRBJ1-2; D unresolved. Germline V CDR1 and CDR2: KGHSH, LQKENI. With 6 bases removed from V and 6 bases from J, the gap between germline ends came to 14 bases. This CDR3 has 13 residues. CDR3 protein: CASSPRTGNGYTF. Written as DNA, the CDR3 is TGTGCCAGCTCCCCCCGGACGGGAAATGGCTACACCTTC.

A single count supports this clone. The CDR3 region has the DNA TGTGCCAGCAGCTTTTCTGTGCAGGGGAATCAGCCCCAGCATTTT. It encodes CASSFSVQGNQPQHF. This chain joins TRBV7-8 and TRBJ1-5, with a tentative D call TRBD1 (6 bases). The length of the CDR3 is 15 residues. CDR1 and CDR2 (germline): SGHVS, FQNEAQ. With 3 bases removed from V and 4 bases from J, the gap between germline ends came to 13 bases.

This rearrangement joins TRBV7-2 to TRBJ2-7, with D hard to call. Germline V gene lookup returns CDR1 SGHTA and CDR2 FQGNSA. The CDR3 is made up of 14 amino acids. The germline V and J ends were trimmed by 5 bases and 0 bases, with 11 bases remaining between them. CDR3 amino acids: CASSIRTSSYEQYF. The CDR3 DNA is TGTGCCAGCAGCATCAGGACCAGCTCCTACGAGCAGTACTTC.

The chain carries TRBV7-2 and TRBJ2-1, with TRBD2 as a possible D gene (5 bases). Looked up from germline, CDR1 is SGHTA and CDR2 is FQGNSA. This CDR3 is built from 14 residues. Trimming took 5 bases from V and 9 from J, leaving 17 bases between them. The DNA of the CDR3 is TGTGCCAGCAGCCCGGAAGCCGCCGCGGGTGAGCAGTTCTTC. Amino acid sequence: CASSPEAAAGEQFF.

In this sample, this clone turned up once. CDR3 in amino acids: CASSAGQGDEAFF. The CDR3 coding sequence is TGTGCCAGCAGCGCAGGACAGGGGGACGAAGCTTTCTTT. The chain couples TRBV7-9 to TRBJ1-1; TRBD1 matches 10 bases. This CDR3 comprises 13 residues. The trim removed 5 bases at V and 8 bases at J, leaving 5 bases unmatched. The germline CDR1 and CDR2 sequences are SEHNR and FQNEAQ (reference sequence).

This clone was observed a handful of times. The chain has TRBV19 and TRBJ1-2; D gene uncertain. Germline V gene sequence: CDR1 LNHDA, CDR2 SQIVND (reference sequence). Trimming took 1 base from V and 7 from J, leaving 7 bases between them. CDR3 length: 12 amino acids. The CDR3 region is CASSIGESGYTF. DNA of the CDR3: TGTGCCAGTAGTATAGGTGAAAGTGGCTACACCTTC. The whole variable domain, filled in from reference TRBV19 and TRBJ1-2, reads DGGITQSPKYLFRKEGQNVTLSCEQNLNHDAMYWYRQDPGQGLRLIYYSQIVNDFQKGDIAEGYSVSREKKESFPLTVTSAQKNPTAFYLCASSIGESGYTFGSGTRLTVV.

Only a few counts were recorded for this clone. This chain connects TRBV11-2 to TRBJ2-5; D remains unclear. The CDR3 has 13 amino acids. The V gene lost 1 base and the J gene lost 3 bases, with 6 bases spanning the gap. Germline V gives CDR1 SGHAT, CDR2 FQNNGV. This chain's CDR3 is CASSLGPEETQYF. The CDR3 nucleotides are TGTGCCAGCAGCTTAGGACCAGAAGAGACCCAGTACTTC.

V is TRBV5-1 and J is TRBJ1-1, with 10 bases matching TRBD1. Germline V gene sequence: CDR1 SGHRS, CDR2 YFSETQ. CDR3 length: 14 residues. After removal of 5 bases from V and 3 bases from J, the junction contained 4 bases not matched to a gene. CDR3 residues: CASRSGTGDTEAFF. DNA of the CDR3: TGCGCCAGCAGGTCCGGGACAGGGGACACTGAAGCTTTCTTT.

This sequence joins TRBV5-6 and TRBJ2-3, with a weak D call TRBD1 (6 bases). The CDR3 contains 14 residues. The germline CDR1 and CDR2 sequences are SGHDT and YYEEEE. V shed 5 bases and J shed 4 bases, with 14 bases lying between them. The CDR3 here is CASRPTGTPDTQYF. CDR3 in DNA: TGTGCCAGCAGACCTACCGGGACACCAGATACGCAGTATTTT.

This clone has just one count. The CDR3 DNA reads TGTGCCTGGAGTTTGACAGATAATTCACCCCTCCACTTT. This sequence encodes CAWSLTDNSPLHF. V is TRBV30 and J is TRBJ1-6; perhaps TRBD1 as D (5 bases). The CDR3 has 13 residues. Trimming shortened V by 2 bases and J by 5 bases, and 7 bases separated the two germline ends. CDR1 GTSNPN and CDR2 SVGIG come from the germline V gene (reference sequence).

CDR3 DNA sequence: TGTGCCAGCAGCCCGGAGGGCCTTACGCAGTATTTT. It encodes CASSPEGLTQYF. This sequence joins TRBV7-2 and TRBJ2-3; D is possibly TRBD2 (6 bases). Germline V gene data show CDR1 as SGHTA and CDR2 as FQGNSA. The V and J ends lost 5 bases and 8 bases respectively, with 11 bases between them. This CDR3 has 12 residues.

The chain couples TRBV4-3 to TRBJ1-5; D is unresolved. Trimming left V 4 bases short and J 6 bases short, with 10 bases between. This CDR3 is built from 13 residues. From germline, CDR1 is LGHNA and CDR2 YSLEER. The CDR3 is CASSLEVGQPQHF. CDR3 nucleotide sequence: TGCGCCAGCAGCCTGGAGGTTGGTCAGCCCCAGCATTTT.

Turning to this clone: The junction departs from germline at one end; a sequencing error may be responsible. The rearrangement uses TRBV14 and TRBJ2-1; possibly TRBD2 for D (6 bases). The CDR3 has 13 amino acids. Germline V lookup: CDR1 SGHDN, CDR2 FVKESK. The CDR3 DNA sequence: TGTGCCAGCAGCCCCCAAAGCGCGGGGTGGGGGGTCTTC. This gives the protein CASSPQSAGWGVF. Full variable domain (outside the CDR3, taken from reference TRBV14 and TRBJ2-1): EAGVTQFPSHSVIEKGQTVTLRCDPISGHDNLYWYRRVMGKEIKFLLHFVKESKQDESGMPNNRFLAERTGGTYSTLKVQPAELEDSGVYFCASSPQSAGWGVFGPGTRLTVL.

The V call is TRBV15, the J call TRBJ1-4; the D gene is possibly TRBD1 (6 bases). Germline CDR1 is LNHNV and CDR2 is YYDKDF (reference sequence). Trimming took 0 bases from V and 8 from J, leaving 13 bases between them. The CDR3 runs to 15 residues. The CDR3 loop reads CATSREEGVGEKLFF. In nucleotides, the CDR3 is TGTGCCACCAGCAGAGAGGAGGGGGTTGGGGAAAAACTGTTTTTT. Based on the CDR3 plus reference TRBV15 and TRBJ1-4, the full variable domain is DAMVIQNPRYQVTQFGKPVTLSCSQTLNHNVMYWYQQKSSQAPKLLFHYYDKDFNNEADTPDNFQSRRPNTSFCFLDIRSPGLGDTAMYLCATSREEGVGEKLFFGSGTQLSVL.

The gene calls are TRBV18 and TRBJ2-1, with D perhaps matching TRBD2 (6 bases). The CDR3 has 15 residues. Germline V gene data show CDR1 as KGHSH and CDR2 as LQKENI. V lost 1 base and J 6 bases, leaving 13 bases between the germline ends. CDR3 sequence: CASSPLLVEGNEQFF. Written as DNA, the CDR3 is TGTGCCAGCTCACCACTCCTGGTGGAGGGCAATGAGCAGTTCTTC. Using reference TRBV18 and TRBJ2-1 for the parts outside the CDR3, the full variable domain is NAGVMQNPRHLVRRRGQEARLRCSPMKGHSHVYWYRQLPEEGLKFMVYLQKENIIDESGMPKERFSAEFPKEGPSILRIQQVVRGDSAAYFCASSPLLVEGNEQFFGPGTRLTVL.